This TCR beta chain is drawn from a study of blood T cells in healthy people across ages. Study-wide results and limits: Unsorted PBMC input precluded a conclusive naive versus antigen-experienced comparison. Long-lived donors had more naive CD4+ cells and higher diversity than aged donors.

Using a J-beta primer mix together with a sample-barcoded 5' primer, a second PCR was run for roughly 6 to 11 cycles. Researchers report that a template-switch adaptor with 12 random nucleotides tagged each cDNA molecule. TCRdb redid the calling of the 5' RACE reads with MiXCR, one entry per CDR3 protein. The sample lists about 1.7 million distinct CDR3 sequences, 28% occurring once. Concerning this clonotype: Its antigen remains unknown.

Germline values: CDR1 SGHRS, CDR2 YFSETQ. Trimming left V 6 bases short and J 1 base short, with 13 bases between. The CDR3 is 14 residues long. The origin of this receptor is a woman aged 25 to 39 in good health. Sequences were obtained from blood. V is TRBV5-1 and J is TRBJ1-2; no reliable D call. The CDR3 DNA reads TGCGCCAGCAAGATTGGCGGCAGTAACTATGGCTACACCTTC. Amino acids: CASKIGGSNYGYTF.